What follows are 32 T cell receptor beta chains derived from one specimen sequenced in a study of blood T cell repertoires in COVID-19. The data were produced by immunoSEQ multiplex PCR, yet TCRdb's version contains in-frame clones alone and is incomplete. The sample contains 200,000 to 250,000 clones, 88% of which appear only once. The sequenced sample was PBMCs or T cells enriched from blood (not recorded which). The origin of the receptors is a woman aged 45-60 years with acute COVID-19.

The chain employs TRBV29-1 and TRBJ2-1, with D possibly TRBD2 on 6 matching bases. Germline CDR1 and CDR2: SQVTM and ANQGSEA. The CDR3 is made up of 15 amino acids. Trimming left V 8 bases short and J 2 bases short, with 19 bases between. In nucleotides, the CDR3 is TGCAGCCTTACGGGGGTCAAGGGAACCTACAATGAGCAGTTCTTC. Protein sequence: CSLTGVKGTYNEQFF.

Here the CDR3 reads CASSHTGLAYEQYF. The CDR3, as DNA: TGCGCCAGCAGCCACACAGGGTTGGCCTACGAGCAGTACTTC. The rearrangement uses TRBV4-1 and TRBJ2-7; weak D call: TRBD1 (6 bases). V lost 3 bases to trimming and J lost 2 bases, with 11 bases between them. Germline CDR1 is MGHRA and CDR2 is YSYEKL. The CDR3 consists of 14 residues.

This chain links TRBV7-9 with TRBJ2-1; D not resolved. Trimming pared 2 bases from V and 3 bases from J, leaving 5 bases between. CDR3 length: 13 amino acids. Per germline, CDR1 SEHNR and CDR2 FQNEAQ (reference sequence). The CDR3 DNA reads as TGTGCCAGCAGCTTAATCGGCTACAATGAGCAGTTCTTC. This translates into CASSLIGYNEQFF. Drawing the rest from reference TRBV7-9 and TRBJ2-1, the complete variable domain is DTGVSQNPRHKITKRGQNVTFRCDPISEHNRLYWYRQTLGQGPEFLTYFQNEAQLEKSRLLSDRFSAERPKGSFSTLEIQRTEQGDSAMYLCASSLIGYNEQFFGPGTRLTVL.

This chain links TRBV6-4 with TRBJ1-6, with 8 bases that match TRBD1. The CDR3 loop spans 14 amino acids. The J segment lost 7 bases and the V segment lost 6 bases, leaving 5 bases of the junction unmatched. CDR1 and CDR2 from the germline V gene are MRHNA and SNTAGT. The CDR3 loop is CASSSDRGNSPLHF. In nucleotides, the CDR3 is TGTGCCAGCAGCTCCGACAGGGGAAATTCACCCCTCCACTTT.

The genes are TRBV11-2 and TRBJ2-5; 13 nucleotides align to TRBD2. Per germline, CDR1 SGHAT and CDR2 FQNNGV. The CDR3 runs 16 residues. V trimming: 4 bases; J trimming: 5 bases; junction bases outside the gene matches: 7. The CDR3 reads CASSSTSGRARETQYF. In nucleotides, the CDR3 is TGTGCCAGCAGCTCCACTAGCGGGAGGGCGAGGGAGACCCAGTACTTC.

This rearrangement joins TRBV18 to TRBJ2-1; 9 positions agree with TRBD2. V was clipped by 6 bases and J by 1 base; unmatched bases: 13. The CDR3 has 18 amino acids. Germline V gene data show CDR1 as KGHSH and CDR2 as LQKENI. The CDR3 is CASSGTSLYPSSYNEQFF. Here the CDR3 DNA reads TGTGCCAGCTCCGGGACTAGCCTGTATCCATCATCCTACAATGAGCAGTTCTTC.

This clone was seen once. The chain uses TRBV4-1 and TRBJ2-7, with a tentative D call TRBD2 (5 bases). The germline V gene encodes CDR1 MGHRA and CDR2 YSYEKL. This CDR3 is built from 17 residues. V was shortened by 0 bases and J by 2 bases, with 17 bases between the two germline ends. The CDR3 reads CASSQDEGIVTAYEQYF. The CDR3 DNA reads as TGCGCCAGCAGCCAAGACGAGGGAATAGTAACTGCCTACGAGCAGTACTTC.

The chain combines TRBV6-5 with TRBJ2-7, with 11 positions matching TRBD2. Losses at the gene ends were 6 bases for V and 3 bases for J; bases not matched to a gene: 7. The CDR3 sequence is 15 residues long. CDR1 is MNHEY, CDR2 SVGAGI, per germline. The DNA for the CDR3 is TGTGCCAGCAGAACGACTAGCGGGGAGGTCTACGAGCAGTACTTC. Protein sequence: CASRTTSGEVYEQYF.

The rearrangement uses TRBV11-1 and TRBJ2-3; TRBD2 is a possible D gene (5 bases). The V and J ends lost 5 bases and 3 bases respectively, with 6 bases between them. The germline CDR1 and CDR2 sequences are SGHAT and FQDESV (reference sequence). The CDR3 length is 12 residues. The CDR3 sequence is CASSEGTDTQYF. The CDR3 region has the DNA TGTGCCAGCAGCGAGGGAACAGATACGCAGTATTTT.

V gene TRBV5-3 combines with J gene TRBJ2-1; D perhaps matches TRBD2 (6 bases). TRBV5-3 falls under the ORF class, with uncertain function. This CDR3 has 13 residues. V dropped 4 bases and J dropped 8 bases, with 13 bases sitting between them. CDR3 loop: CARSVLASYEQFF. The CDR3 coding sequence is TGTGCCAGAAGCGTCCTAGCGTCCTATGAGCAGTTCTTC.

The rearrangement joins TRBV6-5 to TRBJ2-3; the match to TRBD2 covers 8 bases. The CDR3 has 15 residues. CDR1 and CDR2 (germline): MNHEY, SVGAGI. V lost 3 bases to trimming and J lost 4 bases; unmatched junction nucleotides: 6. The CDR3 protein is CASSYQAGVPDTQYF. In nucleotides, the CDR3 is TGTGCCAGCAGTTATCAAGCGGGAGTCCCAGATACGCAGTATTTT.

This chain uses TRBV5-5 with TRBJ2-1, with D perhaps TRBD1 (6 bases). Germline V gene lookup returns CDR1 SGHKS and CDR2 YYEKEE (reference sequence). V lost 5 bases and J lost 7, with 10 bases in between. The CDR3 covers 12 residues. CDR3 bases: TGTGCCAGCAGACAGGACAGTAATGAGCAGTTCTTC. This gives the protein CASRQDSNEQFF.

This chain joins TRBV28 and TRBJ1-2; 7 nucleotides agree with TRBD1. The germline V gene has CDR1 MDHEN and CDR2 SYDVKM. V gave up 2 bases and J gave up 8 bases; unmatched junction bases: 2. The CDR3 covers 12 residues. The CDR3 loop is CASSLTGVGYTF. In DNA form, the CDR3 reads TGTGCCAGCAGTTTAACAGGGGTGGGCTACACCTTC.

V gene TRBV11-3 combines with J gene TRBJ2-1, with D perhaps matching TRBD2 (6 bases). Between the trimmed V and J ends, which lost 4 bases and 4 bases, there was a span of 14 bases. Germline assignment: CDR1 SGHNT and CDR2 YENEEA. The CDR3 loop spans 15 amino acids. The CDR3 sequence: CASSSRGGGYNEQFF. CDR3 nucleotide sequence: TGTGCCAGCAGCTCTAGGGGCGGAGGGTACAATGAGCAGTTCTTC.

The chain uses TRBV11-1 and TRBJ2-3; tentatively, D is TRBD1 (6 bases). The CDR3 loop spans 16 amino acids. V was clipped by 8 bases and J by 1 base, with 19 bases between them. Germline V lookup: CDR1 SGHAT, CDR2 FQDESV (reference sequence). CDR3 amino acids: CASSLGAHRRTDTQYF. Written as DNA, the CDR3 is TGTGCCAGCTCTCTGGGGGCCCACCGTCGCACAGATACGCAGTATTTT.

This rearrangement joins TRBV11-2 to TRBJ2-7; D is unresolved. This CDR3 region has 13 residues. Germline V CDR1 and CDR2: SGHAT, FQNNGV. V dropped 7 bases and J dropped 0 bases, with 10 bases sitting between them. CDR3 sequence (DNA): TGTGCCAGCACCGAATCTAGCTCCTACGAGCAGTACTTC. Translating gives CASTESSSYEQYF.

J is TRBJ2-2 and V is TRBV9; D perhaps matches TRBD1 (6 bases). V was pared by 3 bases and J by 1 base, with 13 bases between. Germline values: CDR1 SGDLS, CDR2 YYNGEE. The CDR3 is 16 residues long. CDR3 sequence reads: CASSDLNRENTGELFF. As DNA, the CDR3 is TGTGCCAGCAGCGACCTCAACAGGGAGAACACCGGGGAGCTGTTTTTT.

This clone was picked up one time. This chain links TRBV5-1 with TRBJ2-5; 8 bases agree with TRBD2. The J segment lost 2 bases and the V segment lost 5 bases, leaving 5 bases of the junction unmatched. Germline assignment: CDR1 SGHRS and CDR2 YFSETQ. The CDR3 is 14 residues long. This CDR3 reads CASRTSGVQETQYF. CDR3 nucleotides: TGCGCCAGCAGAACTAGCGGAGTACAAGAGACCCAGTACTTC.

This sequence joins TRBV7-2 and TRBJ2-5; a possible D gene is TRBD2 (5 bases). V lost 3 bases, J lost 1 base, and 9 bases lay in between. Germline assignment: CDR1 SGHTA and CDR2 FQGNSA. The CDR3 contains 14 residues. The CDR3 DNA reads TGTGCCAGCAGCTTGAGCGGTGCCCAAGAGACCCAGTACTTC. Translation gives CASSLSGAQETQYF.

This chain links TRBV6-5 with TRBJ2-1, with 7 bases aligning to TRBD1. The V gene's germline CDR1 is MNHEY and CDR2 SVGAGI. The V gene end was trimmed by 6 bases and the J gene end by 8 bases; junction bases not matched to a gene: 4. This CDR3 region has 12 residues. Written as DNA, the CDR3 is TGTGCCAGCAGAAGACAGGGCGATGAGCAGTTCTTC. It is translated as CASRRQGDEQFF.

This clone appeared a single time. The rearrangement links TRBV19 to TRBJ2-7, with 14 bases identical to TRBD2. The junction had 3 bases not matched to a gene; V was cut back by 6 bases and J by 5 bases. The CDR3 is 14 amino acids. CDR1 and CDR2 (germline): LNHDA, SQIVND (reference sequence). The CDR3 DNA is TGTGCCAGTAGGACTAGCGGGAGGGCCCACGAGCAGTACTTC. Translation gives CASRTSGRAHEQYF.

The V gene is TRBV28, the J gene TRBJ1-2; 9 bases fit TRBD1. Germline values: CDR1 MDHEN, CDR2 SYDVKM. J lost 2 bases, V lost 0 bases, and 1 base had no gene match. CDR3 length: 15 residues. CDR3 DNA sequence: TGTGCCAGCAGTTTATGGGGGACAGGGAACTATGGCTACACCTTC. It codes for CASSLWGTGNYGYTF.

This chain uses TRBV5-4 with TRBJ2-7; D possibly corresponds to TRBD2 (6 bases). V was trimmed by 2 bases and J by 2 bases, leaving 11 bases between them. CDR3 size: 14 residues. Germline assignment: CDR1 SGHNT and CDR2 YYREEE (reference sequence). The CDR3 bases are TGTGCCAGCAGCTTTAGCGGTAGTACCTACGAGCAGTACTTC. Encoded protein: CASSFSGSTYEQYF. The whole variable domain, filled in from reference TRBV5-4 and TRBJ2-7, reads ETGVTQSPTHLIKTRGQQVTLRCSSQSGHNTVSWYQQALGQGPQFIFQYYREEENGRGNFPPRFSGLQFPNYSSELNVNALELDDSALYLCASSFSGSTYEQYFGPGTRLTVT.

The V gene is TRBV5-1, the J gene TRBJ1-3, with 9 positions matching TRBD1. V was clipped by 1 base and J by 0 bases; unmatched bases: 2. The CDR3 runs to 16 residues. Germline V gene data show CDR1 as SGHRS and CDR2 as YFSETQ. In DNA form, the CDR3 reads TGCGCCAGCAGCTTGAGGACAGGGGACTCTGGAAACACCATATATTTT. Translation: CASSLRTGDSGNTIYF.

This clone appeared once. This sequence joins TRBV28 and TRBJ2-2; D is perhaps TRBD2 (6 bases). Germline loops: CDR1 MDHEN, CDR2 SYDVKM. The CDR3 is 15 amino acids. Trimming cost V 2 bases and J 5 bases, with 12 bases left between them. CDR3 DNA sequence: TGTGCCAGCAGTTTACGCGGGATCAAAACCGGGGAGCTGTTTTTT. It is translated as CASSLRGIKTGELFF.

The rearrangement links TRBV7-2 to TRBJ2-3; 8 bases fit TRBD2. J lost 0 bases, V lost 5 bases, and 4 bases had no gene match. The CDR3 extends over 15 amino acids. Germline lookup yields CDR1 SGHTA and CDR2 FQGNSA. The CDR3 DNA follows: TGTGCCAGCAGCCCCGGGGGGGGTAGCACAGATACGCAGTATTTT. Amino acid sequence: CASSPGGGSTDTQYF.

The J gene is TRBJ2-5, the V gene TRBV7-2; tentative D call: TRBD1 (6 bases). The germline V gene encodes CDR1 SGHTA and CDR2 FQGNSA. Trimming removed 1 base from V and 3 bases from J, with 15 bases in between. The CDR3 runs to 16 residues. CDR3 in DNA: TGTGCCAGCAGCTTAGTGGGAGTTGGGACAAAAGAGACCCAGTACTTC. Translation: CASSLVGVGTKETQYF.

Worth noting for this clone: The sample contains more than one DNA sequence encoding this CDR3. The chain uses TRBV2 and TRBJ1-5; 7 bases map to TRBD1. This CDR3 is built from 13 residues. The V gene end was trimmed by 4 bases and the J gene end by 4 bases; junction bases not matched to a gene: 1. Germline CDR1 SNHLY, CDR2 FYNNEI. CDR3 bases: TGTGCCAGCAGTGGACAGGGAAATCAGCCCCAGCATTTT. Its protein is CASSGQGNQPQHF.

This chain joins TRBV27 and TRBJ2-3; 10 nucleotides match TRBD1. J lost 5 bases, V lost 4 bases, and 6 bases had no gene match. The CDR3 runs to 15 residues. Germline-derived CDR1 and CDR2 are MNHEY and SMNVEV (reference sequence). DNA for the CDR3: TGTGCCAGCAGTTCCCCGGACAGGGGGAAAGATACGCAGTATTTT. Translated: CASSSPDRGKDTQYF.

The chain is built from TRBV10-3 and TRBJ2-3; tentatively, D is TRBD2 (5 bases). From germline, CDR1 is ENHRY and CDR2 SYGVKD. V lost 0 bases to trimming and J lost 1 base, with 11 bases between them. This CDR3 is built from 16 residues. The CDR3, as DNA: TGTGCCATCAGTGAGTCCAGCAGCGGAGGCACAGATACGCAGTATTTT. It translates to CAISESSSGGTDTQYF.

This clone came up a few times. The rearrangement uses TRBV21-1 and TRBJ2-3; TRBD2, the table's D call, lacks a check against the DNA. TRBV21-1 is reported as a pseudogene. The CDR3 loop spans 23 amino acids. The CDR3 spells CASSKRKLAGGMRCRLGTDTQYF. The CDR3 DNA reads as TGTGCCAGCAGCAAAAGGAAGTTAGCGGGAGGAATGAGGTGCCGCCTGGGCACAGATACGCAGTATTTT.

The V and J genes are TRBV6-2 or TRBV6-3 and TRBJ1-1, with a weak D call TRBD1 (6 bases). From germline, CDR1 is MNHEY and CDR2 SVGEGT. With 6 bases removed from V and 3 bases from J, the gap between germline ends came to 23 bases. CDR3 length: 17 residues. The CDR3 sequence: CASSLPSDRKFDTEAFF. Written as DNA, the CDR3 is TGTGCCAGCAGCCTGCCTTCGGACAGAAAGTTTGACACTGAAGCTTTCTTT.